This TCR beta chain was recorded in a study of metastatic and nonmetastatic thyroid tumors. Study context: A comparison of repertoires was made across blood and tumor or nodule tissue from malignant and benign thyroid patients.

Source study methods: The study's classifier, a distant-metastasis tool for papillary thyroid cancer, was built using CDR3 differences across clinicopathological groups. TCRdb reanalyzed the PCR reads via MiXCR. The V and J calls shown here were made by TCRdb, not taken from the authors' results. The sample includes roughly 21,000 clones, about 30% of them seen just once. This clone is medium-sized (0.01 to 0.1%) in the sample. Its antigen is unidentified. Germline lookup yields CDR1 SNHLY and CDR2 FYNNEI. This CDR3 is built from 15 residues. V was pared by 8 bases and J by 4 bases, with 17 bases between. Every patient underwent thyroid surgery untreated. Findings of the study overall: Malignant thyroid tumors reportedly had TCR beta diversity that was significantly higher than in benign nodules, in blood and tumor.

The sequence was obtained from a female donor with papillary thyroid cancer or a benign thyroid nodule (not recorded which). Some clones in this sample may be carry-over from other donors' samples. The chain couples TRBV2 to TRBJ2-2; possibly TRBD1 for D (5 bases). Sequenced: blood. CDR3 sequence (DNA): TGTGCCAGCCTCTCAGGGTTAGTCAGCACCGGGGAGCTGTTTTTT. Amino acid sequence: CASLSGLVSTGELFF.